The 28 T cell receptor beta chains given below trace back to one sample, sequenced in a study of T cells in tuberculosis. Cells were sorted from thawed PBMC rested overnight and stained with GMM-loaded CD1B tetramer, viability dye and anti-CD3. C32 glucose monomycolate from Rhodococcus equi was loaded onto the CD1B tetramers. Measured with immunoSEQ multiplex PCR; TCRdb has only the in-frame clones, and not every one. The data hold about 58,000 clones, with 70% to 90% observed a single time. What was sequenced was CD1b-GMM tetramer-negative cells sorted from PBMCs. These receptors were taken from an adult woman with latent tuberculosis.

The J gene is TRBJ2-1, the V gene TRBV2; 10 nucleotides line up with TRBD2. Trimming at V came to 11 bases and at J to 8 bases, leaving 9 bases not matched to a gene. CDR3 length equals 13 residues. CDR1 is SNHLY and CDR2 is FYNNEI in the germline V gene. The CDR3 reads CAVRLAGADEQFF. CDR3 in DNA: TGTGCCGTCAGGCTAGCGGGAGCGGATGAGCAGTTCTTC.

The V and J genes are TRBV7-2 and TRBJ1-1, with a tentative D call TRBD1 (6 bases). CDR3 size: 13 residues. The ends were cut back, 1 base at V and 8 bases at J, with 11 bases in the middle. CDR1 is SGHTA and CDR2 is FQGNSA in the germline V gene. The CDR3 nucleotides read TGTGCCAGCAGCTTAGTTGCGGGGGCGGAAGCTTTCTTT. Translating gives CASSLVAGAEAFF.

Comments on this clone: A junction end diverges from the germline sequence, so it may reflect a read error. The chain has TRBV27 and TRBJ2-6, with 8 bases matching TRBD1. CDR3 length: 16 residues. Per germline, CDR1 MNHEY and CDR2 SMNVEV (reference sequence). The DNA of the CDR3 is TGTGCCGGCAGTCTCCGACAGGGGACTGGGGCCAACGTCCTGACTTTC. It yields the protein CAGSLRQGTGANVLTF.

This sequence joins TRBV6-1 and TRBJ1-1; D may be TRBD1 (5 bases). Trimming shortened V by 7 bases and J by 2 bases, and 14 bases separated the two germline ends. Germline CDR1 and CDR2: MNHNS and SASEGT. This CDR3 is built from 14 residues. The CDR3: CASKQVLRNTEAFF. Here the CDR3 DNA reads TGTGCCAGCAAACAGGTATTACGTAACACTGAAGCTTTCTTT.

This clone showed up just once. The chain links TRBV4-3 to TRBJ2-2; D gene unclear. This CDR3 has 17 amino acids. Germline V gene data show CDR1 as LGHNA and CDR2 as YSLEER. Between the trimmed V and J ends, which lost 0 bases and 4 bases, there was a span of 15 bases. Here the CDR3 DNA reads TGCGCCAGCAGCCAAGATCAGGTTTTGGTGGGCACCGGGGAGCTGTTTTTT. Encoded protein: CASSQDQVLVGTGELFF.

V usage is TRBV7-2 and J usage is TRBJ1-4; 9 positions match TRBD1. The CDR3 is made up of 15 amino acids. Trimming cost V 1 base and J 4 bases; bases outside gene matches: 1. In germline, CDR1 is SGHTA, CDR2 FQGNSA. In DNA, the CDR3 is TGTGCCAGCAGCTTAGGGGACAGGGTTAATGAAAAACTGTTTTTT. Its protein is CASSLGDRVNEKLFF.

The gene calls are TRBV27 and TRBJ2-3, with a tentative D call TRBD2 (5 bases). The length of the CDR3 is 17 residues. V was pared by 4 bases and J by 0 bases, with 17 bases between. Germline values: CDR1 MNHEY, CDR2 SMNVEV (reference sequence). The CDR3 nucleotides are TGTGCCAGCAGTTCCTCATTCGGGGTTTCTAGCACAGATACGCAGTATTTT. This encodes CASSSSFGVSSTDTQYF.

The V and J genes are TRBV27 and TRBJ2-3; 13 bases line up with TRBD2. Germline V lookup: CDR1 MNHEY, CDR2 SMNVEV (reference sequence). The J segment lost 3 bases and the V segment lost 4 bases, leaving 10 bases of the junction unmatched. The CDR3 spans 18 residues. The CDR3 spells CASSSLTSGRVVTDTQYF. The DNA for the CDR3 is TGTGCCAGCAGTTCCCTTACTAGCGGGAGGGTGGTGACAGATACGCAGTATTTT.

The CDR3 region has the DNA TGTGCCAGCAGTTACGGAGGTAATAGCAATCAGCCCCAGCATTTT. Translated, it gives CASSYGGNSNQPQHF. The chain recombines TRBV6-5 with TRBJ1-5; D remains unclear. Trimming removed 2 bases from V and 0 bases from J, with 8 bases in between. Germline V lookup: CDR1 MNHEY, CDR2 SVGAGI. The CDR3 loop spans 15 amino acids.

The rearrangement uses TRBV4-1 and TRBJ2-3; 7 nucleotides align to TRBD2. The V and J ends lost 5 bases and 4 bases, in that order; junction bases with no gene match: 18. This CDR3 contains 18 residues. The germline V gene has CDR1 MGHRA and CDR2 YSYEKL. CDR3 residues: CASSWRTGTTISPDTQYF. For the CDR3, the DNA is TGCGCCAGCAGCTGGAGGACTGGGACTACAATCAGCCCAGATACGCAGTATTTT.

This chain joins TRBV15 and TRBJ1-2; 10 nucleotides align to TRBD1. Trimming cost V 0 bases and J 8 bases; bases outside gene matches: 9. CDR3 length: 16 amino acids. CDR1 and CDR2 from the germline V gene are LNHNV and YYDKDF (reference sequence). For the CDR3, the DNA is TGTGCCACCAGCAGAGATCTTGGGACAGGGGTGAGAGGCTACACCTTC. Translating it yields CATSRDLGTGVRGYTF. Using reference TRBV15 and TRBJ1-2 for the parts outside the CDR3, the full variable domain is DAMVIQNPRYQVTQFGKPVTLSCSQTLNHNVMYWYQQKSSQAPKLLFHYYDKDFNNEADTPDNFQSRRPNTSFCFLDIRSPGLGDTAMYLCATSRDLGTGVRGYTFGSGTRLTVV.

This clone was picked up one time. The rearrangement uses TRBV30 and TRBJ2-6, with 7 bases identical to TRBD1. Germline V gene lookup returns CDR1 GTSNPN and CDR2 SVGIG (reference sequence). J gave up 3 bases and V 7 bases, and 9 bases lay outside the gene matches. The CDR3 extends over 15 amino acids. In nucleotides, the CDR3 is TGTGCCTCGGACAGGTGGGAAGGTGGGGCCAACGTCCTGACTTTC. As protein: CASDRWEGGANVLTF.

The table lists this clone with a count of one. The chain uses TRBV14 and TRBJ2-7; D is possibly TRBD1 (6 bases). The CDR3 is 15 residues long. CDR1 and CDR2 from the germline V gene are SGHDN and FVKESK. V was pared by 5 bases and J by 5 bases, with 19 bases between. The CDR3 reads CASSGRQGFFHEQYF. CDR3 coding DNA: TGTGCCAGCAGCGGCAGGCAGGGGTTCTTCCACGAGCAGTACTTC.

The gene calls are TRBV7-2 and TRBJ2-2, with 7 bases aligning to TRBD1. The J segment lost 7 bases and the V segment lost 4 bases, leaving 9 bases of the junction unmatched. CDR1 and CDR2 (germline): SGHTA, FQGNSA. CDR3 size: 15 residues. Here the CDR3 DNA reads TGTGCCAGCAGCTCGTCGACAGGGTCCGTCGGGGAGCTGTTTTTT. Translation: CASSSSTGSVGELFF.

CDR3 sequence (DNA): TGTGCCAGCAGCTTTATTACCGGGGAGCTGTTTTTT. It yields the protein CASSFITGELFF. The V and J genes are TRBV7-8 and TRBJ2-2; no clear D gene. The CDR3 runs to 12 residues. Trimming stripped 3 bases from V and 5 bases from J, with 4 bases between. From germline, CDR1 is SGHVS and CDR2 FQNEAQ.

The chain joins TRBV27 to TRBJ1-5; D is ambiguous. Trimming shortened V by 5 bases and J by 6 bases, and 14 bases separated the two germline ends. This CDR3 has 14 amino acids. Germline V CDR1 and CDR2: MNHEY, SMNVEV (reference sequence). This CDR3 is CASSPRRMGQPQHF. CDR3 nucleotide sequence: TGTGCCAGCAGTCCCCGGAGGATGGGTCAGCCCCAGCATTTT.

The chain joins TRBV4-3 to TRBJ2-3; D perhaps matches TRBD2 (5 bases). CDR3 length: 15 residues. Trimming removed 0 bases from V and 7 bases from J, with 14 bases in between. CDR1 and CDR2 (germline): LGHNA, YSLEER. The CDR3 protein is CASSQDGVGLNTQYF. The CDR3 DNA reads as TGCGCCAGCAGCCAAGATGGAGTAGGACTCAATACGCAGTATTTT.

The chain joins TRBV7-9 to TRBJ2-7; D unresolved. This CDR3 contains 18 residues. Trimming took off 1 base at V and 0 bases at J, with 19 bases between the two ends. Germline values: CDR1 SEHNR, CDR2 FQNEAQ (reference sequence). DNA for the CDR3: TGTGCCAGCAGCTTAGGAACGATAGGTTCCCCGGGCTCCTACGAGCAGTACTTC. Translated, it gives CASSLGTIGSPGSYEQYF.

The chain links TRBV2 to TRBJ2-1; D call uncertain. The CDR3 has 11 amino acids. Per germline, CDR1 SNHLY and CDR2 FYNNEI. V gave up 5 bases and J gave up 8 bases, with 7 bases separating them. The CDR3, as DNA: TGTGCCAGCAGTATCCGCGATGAGCAGTTCTTC. It translates to CASSIRDEQFF.

In nucleotides, the CDR3 is TGTGCCAGCAGGATGCAGTCCTCTGGGGCCAACGTCCTGACTTTC. Translation gives CASRMQSSGANVLTF. The gene calls are TRBV2 and TRBJ2-6; no clear D gene. V was trimmed by 6 bases and J by 0 bases, leaving 9 bases between them. The CDR3 runs 15 residues. Germline V gene sequence: CDR1 SNHLY, CDR2 FYNNEI.

V and J are TRBV5-1 and TRBJ2-3, with D unresolved. Germline-derived CDR1 and CDR2 are SGHRS and YFSETQ. The CDR3 totals 15 residues. V was cut by 0 bases and J by 6 bases, with 14 bases left in between. CDR3: CASSLVPSRRDTQYF. DNA for the CDR3: TGCGCCAGCAGCTTGGTCCCCTCCCGTCGGGATACGCAGTATTTT.

V gene TRBV14 combines with J gene TRBJ2-7, with 13 bases fitting TRBD2. From germline, CDR1 is SGHDN and CDR2 FVKESK. With V trimmed by 4 bases and J by 7 bases, 10 bases remained unmatched. This CDR3 contains 16 residues. CDR3 sequence: CASSPGGLAGVYEQYF. DNA of the CDR3: TGTGCCAGCAGCCCCGGCGGACTAGCGGGAGTCTATGAGCAGTACTTC. The whole variable domain, remainder taken from reference TRBV14 and TRBJ2-7, is EAGVTQFPSHSVIEKGQTVTLRCDPISGHDNLYWYRRVMGKEIKFLLHFVKESKQDESGMPNNRFLAERTGGTYSTLKVQPAELEDSGVYFCASSPGGLAGVYEQYFGPGTRLTVT.

The CDR3 sequence is CASSDARGTDTQYF. For the CDR3, the DNA is TGTGCCAGCAGTGATGCGCGGGGCACAGATACGCAGTATTTT. The V and J genes are TRBV6-5 and TRBJ2-3, with D possibly matching TRBD2 (5 bases). The CDR3 contains 14 residues. Trimming took off 5 bases at V and 1 base at J, with 10 bases between the two ends. Germline loops: CDR1 MNHEY, CDR2 SVGAGI.

This clone was observed once. DNA of the CDR3: TGTGCCAGCAGTTATCAGGGCCCTCGGGAAAAACTGTTTTTT. Translation: CASSYQGPREKLFF. The chain combines TRBV27 with TRBJ1-4, with D possibly being TRBD1 (5 bases). This CDR3 region has 14 residues. The V gene's germline CDR1 is MNHEY and CDR2 SMNVEV (reference sequence). Trimming shortened V by 4 bases and J by 8 bases, and 14 bases separated the two germline ends.

The V and J genes are TRBV29-1 and TRBJ2-1, with TRBD2 matching 10 bases. CDR1 and CDR2 from the germline V gene are SQVTM and ANQGSEA. There are 15 residues in the CDR3. The ends lost 8 bases at V and 4 bases at J; junction bases unmatched: 11. CDR3 sequence: CSLIAGGRLYNEQFF. DNA for the CDR3: TGCAGCCTTATAGCGGGAGGCCGACTTTACAATGAGCAGTTCTTC.

The chain joins TRBV7-2 to TRBJ2-1, with 8 bases matching TRBD2. Germline V gene lookup returns CDR1 SGHTA and CDR2 FQGNSA. J gave up 1 base and V 4 bases, and 3 bases lay outside the gene matches. CDR3 length: 15 amino acids. Here the CDR3 reads CASSSGTSSYNEQFF. DNA of the CDR3: TGTGCCAGCAGCTCCGGGACTAGTTCCTACAATGAGCAGTTCTTC.

This clone was seen more than once but under ten times. The gene calls are TRBV21-1 and TRBJ1-6; no DNA check was done on the table's D call, TRBD1. TRBV21-1 is an annotated pseudogene. The CDR3 spans 16 residues. DNA of the CDR3: TGTGCCAGCGGAGGACAGGGGGTACCCTATAATTCACCCCTCCACTTT. Its translation is CASGGQGVPYNSPLHF.

This rearrangement joins TRBV7-9 to TRBJ1-2, with TRBD1 identical over 7 bases. This CDR3 region has 14 residues. The J segment lost 5 bases and the V segment lost 1 base, leaving 4 bases of the junction unmatched. CDR1 SEHNR and CDR2 FQNEAQ come from the germline V gene (reference sequence). Here the CDR3 reads CASSLVQGSYGYTF. The CDR3 DNA is TGTGCCAGCAGCTTAGTACAGGGGTCATATGGCTACACCTTC.